The present entry profiles one TCR beta chain with its context. Antigen: not known. These data come from a study of blood T cells in healthy people across ages. This CDR3 contains 14 residues. CDR1 is MDHEN and CDR2 is SYDVKM in the germline V gene. The V gene lost 4 bases and the J gene lost 7 bases, with 17 bases spanning the gap. Study outcomes and limitations: Naive T cell percentage showed a strong correlation with TCR beta diversity. Older age went with lower TCR beta diversity per million T cells, in a roughly linear way.

The authors ran a second PCR of roughly 6 to 11 cycles using a sample-barcoded 5' primer and a J-beta primer mix. Each cDNA molecule, via a template-switch adaptor with 12 random nucleotides, was tagged. Each CDR3 protein gets one entry after TCRdb re-called the 5' RACE reads with MiXCR. The table shows approximately 900,000 distinct CDR3 sequences, with 48% occurring only once. Per sample, at least 5.5 micrograms of total RNA were extracted. What was sequenced was blood. This chain connects TRBV28 to TRBJ2-7; a possible D gene is TRBD2 (7 bases). The receptor's source is a man aged 30 to 39 in good health. CDR3 bases: TGTGCCAGCAGTTCAGGGAGGGGGTCGGATGAGCAGTACTTC. Encoded protein: CASSSGRGSDEQYF.